This T cell receptor (beta chain) was captured by sequencing in a study of T-cell memory formation after mild COVID-19. Using its own MiXCR run on the 5' RACE reads, TCRdb lists one record per CDR3 protein. The sample has approximately 150,000 distinct CDR3 sequences, more than 14% seen once. Trimming cost V 2 bases and J 6 bases, with 11 bases left between them. Germline CDR1 is SGHNT and CDR2 is YYREEE (reference sequence). The CDR3 is 14 residues long. This clonotype was seen a handful of times. The sample comprised PBMCs or a T cell subset sorted from them (not recorded which). This chain joins TRBV5-4 and TRBJ2-2; tentative D call: TRBD2 (7 bases). This receptor was identified in an adult woman who had mild COVID-19 (a few samples of this study predate the infection). Cell type and time point are not known. The CDR3 region is CASSFWGGPGELFF. For the CDR3, the DNA is TGTGCCAGCAGCTTTTGGGGGGGCCCCGGGGAGCTGTTTTTT.